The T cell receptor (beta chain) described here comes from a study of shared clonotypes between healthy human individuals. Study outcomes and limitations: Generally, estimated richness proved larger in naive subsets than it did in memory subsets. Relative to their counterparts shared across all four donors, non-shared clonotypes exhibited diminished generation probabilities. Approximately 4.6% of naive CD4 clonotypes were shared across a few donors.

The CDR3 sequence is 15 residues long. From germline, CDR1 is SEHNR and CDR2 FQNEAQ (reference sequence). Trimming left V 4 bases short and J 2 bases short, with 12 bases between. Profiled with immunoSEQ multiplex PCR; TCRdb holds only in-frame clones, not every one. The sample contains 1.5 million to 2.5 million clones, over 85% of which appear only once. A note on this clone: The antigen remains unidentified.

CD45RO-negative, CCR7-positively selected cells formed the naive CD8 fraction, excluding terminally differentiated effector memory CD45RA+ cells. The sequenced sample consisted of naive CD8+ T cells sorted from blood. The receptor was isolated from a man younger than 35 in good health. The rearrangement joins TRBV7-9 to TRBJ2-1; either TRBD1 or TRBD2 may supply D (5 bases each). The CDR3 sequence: CASSSTGTAYNEQFF. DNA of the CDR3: TGTGCCAGCAGCTCAACCGGGACGGCCTACAATGAGCAGTTCTTC.